Following are 13 T cell receptor beta chains from one sample sequenced in a study of blood T cell repertoires in COVID-19. Sequencing used immunoSEQ multiplex PCR; TCRdb keeps in-frame clones, though not all of them. The sample records more than 150,000 clones, around 79% being singletons. The sequenced material came from peripheral blood. The receptors stem from a man aged 50 to 59 who had recovered from COVID-19.

The genes are TRBV5-1 and TRBJ1-3; 8 bases map to TRBD1. This CDR3 has 15 residues. Germline V lookup: CDR1 SGHRS, CDR2 YFSETQ. The trim removed 5 bases at V and 4 bases at J, leaving 8 bases unmatched. Here the CDR3 DNA reads TGCGCCAGCAGAACCGGGACAGGAAAAGGAAACACCATATATTTT. Protein: CASRTGTGKGNTIYF.

This rearrangement joins TRBV9 to TRBJ2-2; D gene uncertain. From germline, CDR1 is SGDLS and CDR2 YYNGEE. CDR3 length: 11 amino acids. Trimming removed 5 bases from V and 5 bases from J, with 4 bases in between. The CDR3 region is CASRSTGELFF. DNA for the CDR3: TGTGCCAGCAGATCGACCGGGGAGCTGTTTTTT.

The rearrangement links TRBV5-4 to TRBJ2-3, with D unclear. Germline-derived CDR1 and CDR2 are SGHNT and YYREEE (reference sequence). The CDR3 has 15 amino acids. Trimming stripped 5 bases from V and 1 base from J, with 14 bases between. The DNA for the CDR3 is TGTGCCAGCAGTTCCGCGAGCTTAGGCACAGATACGCAGTATTTT. Translated: CASSSASLGTDTQYF.

V gene TRBV5-1 combines with J gene TRBJ2-1; 14 bases agree with TRBD2. The CDR3 contains 14 residues. Germline V gene data show CDR1 as SGHRS and CDR2 as YFSETQ. With 6 bases clipped from V and 12 bases from J, the junction kept 8 bases outside the gene matches. CDR3 DNA: TGCGCCAGCACCCCGGGACTAGCGGGAGTCGGGCAGTTCTTC. It translates to CASTPGLAGVGQFF. Full variable domain (outside the CDR3, taken from reference TRBV5-1 and TRBJ2-1): KAGVTQTPRYLIKTRGQQVTLSCSPISGHRSVSWYQQTPGQGLQFLFEYFSETQRNKGNFPGRFSGRQFSNSRSEMNVSTLELGDSALYLCASTPGLAGVGQFFGPGTRLTVL.

This chain links TRBV7-2 with TRBJ2-7; D perhaps matches TRBD1 (6 bases). V was clipped by 6 bases and J by 6 bases, with 21 bases between them. Germline-derived CDR1 and CDR2 are SGHTA and FQGNSA. This CDR3 is 15 amino acids long. The chain's CDR3 is CASRLRQAAISEQYF. Written as DNA, the CDR3 is TGTGCCAGCAGACTAAGACAGGCGGCAATTTCCGAGCAGTACTTC.

Comment on this clone: Sequence at one end of the junction differs from germline and may be a read error. The V and J genes are TRBV5-1 and TRBJ2-7, with 10 bases lining up with TRBD1. The CDR3 has 14 amino acids. Germline V gene data show CDR1 as SGHRS and CDR2 as YFSETQ. The CDR3 nucleotides are TGCGCCAGCAGCAAGGGACAGGGGAGGTACGCGCAGTACTTC. Its translation: CASSKGQGRYAQYF.

V usage is TRBV19 and J usage is TRBJ2-1; 14 nucleotides match TRBD2. The V and J ends lost 4 bases and 9 bases, in that order; junction bases with no gene match: 8. Germline V gene sequence: CDR1 LNHDA, CDR2 SQIVND (reference sequence). The CDR3 length is 16 residues. Here the CDR3 DNA reads TGTGCCAGTAGTACGTCGACTAGCGGGAGGGCCATTGAGCAGTTCTTC. Protein: CASSTSTSGRAIEQFF.

This clone was recorded once. The gene calls are TRBV28 and TRBJ1-5, with a tentative D call TRBD1 (5 bases). V was trimmed by 6 bases and J by 6 bases, leaving 9 bases between them. The CDR3 is made up of 12 amino acids. The germline V gene encodes CDR1 MDHEN and CDR2 SYDVKM. The CDR3 DNA sequence: TGTGCCAGCAGGGAGGGACGTCAGCCCCAGCATTTT. Translating gives CASREGRQPQHF.

This sequence joins TRBV18 and TRBJ2-1; 13 bases agree with TRBD2. Germline loops: CDR1 KGHSH, CDR2 LQKENI. Losses at the gene ends were 5 bases for V and 8 bases for J; bases not matched to a gene: 12. This CDR3 has 17 amino acids. CDR3 amino acids: CASSSSLLAGGRHEQFF. CDR3 nucleotides: TGTGCCAGCTCATCCTCCTTACTAGCGGGAGGGCGCCATGAGCAGTTCTTC.

The V call is TRBV7-8, the J call TRBJ2-1; D remains ambiguous. This CDR3 comprises 12 residues. Germline V gene data show CDR1 as SGHVS and CDR2 as FQNEAQ. Trimming stripped 5 bases from V and 7 bases from J, with 9 bases between. As DNA, the CDR3 is TGTGCCAGCAGCCCCCACTTGAATGAGCAGTTCTTC. Translation gives CASSPHLNEQFF.

The chain joins TRBV7-9 to TRBJ1-4; D is undetermined. The CDR3 spans 13 residues. Germline V lookup: CDR1 SEHNR, CDR2 FQNEAQ (reference sequence). The V gene lost 2 bases and the J gene lost 8 bases, with 9 bases spanning the gap. The CDR3 loop reads CASSLSTREKLFF. CDR3 bases: TGTGCCAGCAGCTTATCAACTCGGGAAAAACTGTTTTTT.

The rearrangement joins TRBV5-1 to TRBJ2-7; the match to TRBD1 covers 7 bases. Germline V lookup: CDR1 SGHRS, CDR2 YFSETQ. Unmatched junction bases numbered 6, after V lost 0 bases and J lost 3 bases. This CDR3 region has 15 residues. The DNA of the CDR3 is TGCGCCAGCAGCTTGGTGGGACAGACGAACTACGAGCAGTACTTC. This gives the protein CASSLVGQTNYEQYF. The full variable domain, its missing parts supplied by reference TRBV5-1 and TRBJ2-7, is KAGVTQTPRYLIKTRGQQVTLSCSPISGHRSVSWYQQTPGQGLQFLFEYFSETQRNKGNFPGRFSGRQFSNSRSEMNVSTLELGDSALYLCASSLVGQTNYEQYFGPGTRLTVT.

The chain links TRBV7-3 to TRBJ2-1, with D maybe TRBD2 (5 bases). Germline loops: CDR1 SGHTA, CDR2 FQGTGA. The ends were cut back, 0 bases at V and 1 base at J, with 19 bases in the middle. The CDR3 covers 19 residues. The DNA for the CDR3 is TGTGCCAGCAGCTTAACGGCTAGCTATGGCCCGGGGTCCTACAATGAGCAGTTCTTC. Its protein product is CASSLTASYGPGSYNEQFF.